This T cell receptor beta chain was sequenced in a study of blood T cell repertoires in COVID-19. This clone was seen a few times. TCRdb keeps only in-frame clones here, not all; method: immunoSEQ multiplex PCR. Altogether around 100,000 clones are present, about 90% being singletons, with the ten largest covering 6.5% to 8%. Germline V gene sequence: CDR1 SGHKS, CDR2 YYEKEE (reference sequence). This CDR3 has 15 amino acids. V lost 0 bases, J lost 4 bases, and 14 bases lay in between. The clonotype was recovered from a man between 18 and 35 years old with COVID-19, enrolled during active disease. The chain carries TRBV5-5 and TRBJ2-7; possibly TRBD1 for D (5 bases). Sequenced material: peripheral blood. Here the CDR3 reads CASSLVLQVDYEQYF. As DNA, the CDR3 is TGTGCCAGCAGCTTGGTCTTACAGGTTGATTACGAGCAGTACTTC.